The 31 T cell receptor beta chains below were found in one sample sequenced in a study of Graves' ophthalmopathy and Graves' hyperthyroidism. Amplification from RNA transcripts yielded the TCR beta CDR3 regions. The workflow started with a first-round RT-PCR run with HTBI primers and then moved on to a second-round multiplex PCR. TCRdb re-analysed the multiplex PCR reads in MiXCR, keeping a single row per CDR3 protein. Of 600,000 to 950,000 distinct CDR3 sequences listed, 35% to 50% are singletons. The material sequenced was peripheral blood. Source of these receptors: an adult man with Graves' ophthalmopathy.

This clonotype was recorded many times. V is TRBV29-1 and J is TRBJ1-1; 8 nucleotides agree with TRBD1. The CDR3 contains 15 residues. Germline lookup yields CDR1 SQVTM and CDR2 ANQGSEA. J gave up 0 bases and V 7 bases, and 10 bases lay outside the gene matches. This CDR3 is CSAKEQGAMNTEAFF. In DNA, the CDR3 is TGCAGCGCCAAGGAGCAGGGGGCAATGAACACTGAAGCTTTCTTT.

This clonotype was seen a handful of times. The chain is built from TRBV7-8 and TRBJ2-5; 10 bases line up with TRBD1. Germline V gene data show CDR1 as SGHVS and CDR2 as FQNEAQ. The CDR3 length is 15 residues. J was trimmed by 4 bases and V by 5 bases; bases with no gene match: 7. The CDR3 here is CASSTTGGGSETQYF. The CDR3 region has the DNA TGTGCCAGCAGCACGACAGGGGGCGGTTCAGAGACCCAGTACTTC. The whole variable domain, filled in from reference TRBV7-8 and TRBJ2-5, reads GAGVSQSPRYKVAKRGQDVALRCDPISGHVSLFWYQQALGQGPEFLTYFQNEAQLDKSGLPSDRFFAERPEGSVSTLKIQRTQQEDSAVYLCASSTTGGGSETQYFGPGTRLLVL.

Remarks on this clonotype: A much larger clonotype is one base distant, so this may be a read error. The gene calls are TRBV6-5 and TRBJ2-5, with no clear D. With 4 bases removed from V and 2 bases from J, the gap between germline ends came to 11 bases. The V gene's germline CDR1 is MNHEY and CDR2 SVGAGI. The CDR3 loop spans 14 amino acids. CDR3 nucleotides: TGTGCCAGCAGTTCGGACGGGCCTCAAGAGACCCAGTACTTC. Amino acids: CASSSDGPQETQYF.

V is TRBV7-9 and J is TRBJ1-4; D call uncertain. Germline V gene lookup returns CDR1 SEHNR and CDR2 FQNEAQ (reference sequence). The CDR3 extends over 16 amino acids. V lost 5 bases, J lost 0 bases, and 13 bases lay in between. CDR3 nucleotide sequence: TGTGCCAGCAGCCGACCCTACGGAACAACTAATGAAAAACTGTTTTTT. Encoded protein: CASSRPYGTTNEKLFF.

This clonotype came up a few times. The CDR3 nucleotides read TGTGCCAGTAGCCAACGGGGGACTACTACCGGGGAGCTGTTTTTT. This translates into CASSQRGTTTGELFF. The rearrangement uses TRBV19 and TRBJ2-2; 7 positions match TRBD2. The CDR3 runs to 15 residues. The ends lost 6 bases at V and 5 bases at J; junction bases unmatched: 9. Germline CDR1 reads LNHDA; CDR2 reads SQIVND (reference sequence).

This clonotype was seen more than once but under ten times. The chain recombines TRBV7-2 with TRBJ2-2; D not certain. Trimming removed 5 bases at V and 5 bases at J, with 15 bases between. This CDR3 has 15 amino acids. Germline assignment: CDR1 SGHTA and CDR2 FQGNSA. CDR3 amino acids: CASSRRTELTGELFF. In DNA, the CDR3 is TGTGCCAGCAGCCGCAGGACCGAGCTTACCGGGGAGCTGTTTTTT.

This sequence joins TRBV10-3 and TRBJ1-5, with 9 bases lining up with TRBD1. Looked up from germline, CDR1 is ENHRY and CDR2 is SYGVKD. V lost 10 bases, J lost 8 bases, and 15 bases stayed unmatched. The CDR3 runs to 15 residues. CDR3 sequence reads: CASRRQGGVLEPQHF. The CDR3, as DNA: TGTGCCAGCAGAAGACAGGGGGGGGTCCTTGAGCCCCAGCATTTT.

A note on this clonotype: The germline gene is not matched at one end of the junction; a read error may be the cause. V and J are TRBV29-1 and TRBJ1-1; D is unclear. CDR3 size: 12 residues. Germline CDR1 is SQVTM and CDR2 is ANQGSEA. CDR3 nucleotides: TGCAGCGCCCTGACGGTGAACACTGAGGCTTCCTTT. Encoded protein: CSALTVNTEASF.

V and J are TRBV6-6 and TRBJ2-5; TRBD1 matches 7 bases. This CDR3 comprises 15 residues. Germline V lookup: CDR1 MNHNY, CDR2 SVGAGI (reference sequence). J was trimmed by 1 base and V by 6 bases; bases with no gene match: 8. CDR3 in DNA: TGTGCCAGCAGCCGACAGGGTCTATCCCAAGAGACCCAGTACTTC. Encoded protein: CASSRQGLSQETQYF.

This chain connects TRBV20-1 to TRBJ2-5, with D possibly being TRBD2 (7 bases). Trimming removed 5 bases at V and 6 bases at J, with 22 bases between. CDR1 is DFQATT and CDR2 is SNEGSKA in the germline V gene (reference sequence). The CDR3 is 15 residues long. The CDR3 sequence: CSAQGGVEYNKTQYF. The CDR3 nucleotides read TGCAGTGCTCAAGGGGGGGTGGAGTACAATAAGACCCAGTACTTC.

Note on this clonotype: Relative to the germline gene, one junction end is altered; a read error may explain this. The chain carries TRBV29-1 and TRBJ1-1; 7 bases match TRBD1. Looked up from germline, CDR1 is SQVTM and CDR2 is ANQGSEA. The CDR3 spans 13 residues. The CDR3 loop reads CNVTQGVNTEAFF. Written as DNA, the CDR3 is TGCAACGTTACTCAGGGGGTGAACACTGAAGCTTTCTTT.

This chain links TRBV10-3 with TRBJ1-1, with TRBD1 matching 8 bases. Losses at the gene ends were 6 bases for V and 1 base for J; bases not matched to a gene: 4. Per germline, CDR1 ENHRY and CDR2 SYGVKD. This CDR3 region has 14 residues. CDR3 protein: CAISSGTGNTEAFF. The CDR3, as DNA: TGTGCCATCAGCTCCGGGACAGGGAACACTGAAGCTTTCTTT.

This clonotype was seen a handful of times. This chain connects TRBV11-1 to TRBJ2-5; 7 bases are a match to TRBD1. Germline CDR1 SGHAT, CDR2 FQDESV (reference sequence). Unmatched junction bases numbered 4, after V lost 5 bases and J lost 1 base. The CDR3 extends over 14 amino acids. The CDR3 region has the DNA TGTGCCAGCAGCGCCCGGACAGGCCAAGAGACCCAGTACTTC. As protein: CASSARTGQETQYF.

This clonotype has a handful of counts. The junction shows a germline mismatch at one end, possibly a read error. The rearrangement links TRBV10-3 to TRBJ1-5; the D gene is possibly TRBD1 (6 bases). In germline, CDR1 is ENHRY, CDR2 SYGVKD. The CDR3 runs to 15 residues. The CDR3 DNA reads as TGTGCCAGCAGTGAACTGGGGGGCAGCAATCAGCCCCAGCATTTT. This sequence encodes CASSELGGSNQPQHF.

The genes are TRBV25-1 and TRBJ1-2; no clear D gene. Germline V CDR1 and CDR2: MGHDK, SYGVNS. The V gene lost 2 bases and the J gene lost 7 bases, with 8 bases spanning the gap. The CDR3 contains 12 residues. Written as DNA, the CDR3 is TGTGCCAGCAGTGAACAGAGGGTTGGCTACACCTTC. This sequence encodes CASSEQRVGYTF.

This clonotype was counted many times. V and J are TRBV6-5 and TRBJ2-6; TRBD1 matches at 8 bases. Germline CDR1 reads MNHEY; CDR2 reads SVGAGI. There are 16 residues in the CDR3. V shed 6 bases and J 1 base; nucleotides not matched to a gene: 5. CDR3 sequence reads: CASSSDRASGANVLTF. For the CDR3, the DNA is TGTGCCAGCAGCTCGGACAGGGCGTCTGGGGCCAACGTCCTGACTTTC.

J is TRBJ1-1 and V is TRBV19; TRBD1 aligns across 7 bases. The CDR3 has 14 amino acids. The junction had 13 bases not matched to a gene; V was cut back by 9 bases and J by 6 bases. CDR1 is LNHDA, CDR2 SQIVND, per germline (reference sequence). The CDR3 DNA follows: TGTGCCAGCAGCCAAGACCGACAGGGCCCTGAAGCTTTCTTT. This encodes CASSQDRQGPEAFF. Together with reference TRBV19 and TRBJ1-1, the CDR3 gives the full variable domain: DGGITQSPKYLFRKEGQNVTLSCEQNLNHDAMYWYRQDPGQGLRLIYYSQIVNDFQKGDIAEGYSVSREKKESFPLTVTSAQKNPTAFYLCASSQDRQGPEAFFGQGTRLTVV.

This clonotype was counted a few times. The junction departs from germline at one end; a sequencing error may be responsible. The genes are TRBV4-1 and TRBJ1-3, with D uncertain. The CDR3 is made up of 17 amino acids. Germline V gene data show CDR1 as MGHRA and CDR2 as YSYEKL. The chain's CDR3 is CASSRMSQPSSGNTIYF. CDR3 in DNA: TGTGCCAGCAGCCGTATGAGCCAGCCGTCCTCTGGAAACACCATATATTTT.

This clonotype was observed a handful of times. The chain recombines TRBV7-2 with TRBJ1-1; D is ambiguous. The V gene's germline CDR1 is SGHTA and CDR2 FQGNSA. The CDR3 spans 16 residues. Between the trimmed V and J ends, which lost 2 bases and 1 base, there was a span of 14 bases. CDR3 DNA: TGTGCCAGCAGCTTATGGCAGGACTCCTCGAACACTGAAGCTTTCTTT. As protein: CASSLWQDSSNTEAFF.

The chain employs TRBV15 and TRBJ2-7, with 11 bases fitting TRBD1. The trim removed 3 bases at V and 5 bases at J, leaving 6 bases unmatched. The CDR3 contains 15 residues. Germline CDR1 reads LNHNV; CDR2 reads YYDKDF (reference sequence). The CDR3 sequence: CATSSGTGGANEQYF. The CDR3 coding sequence is TGTGCCACCAGCAGTGGGACAGGGGGAGCAAACGAGCAGTACTTC.

V usage is TRBV11-2 and J usage is TRBJ2-5, with D uncertain. V lost 0 bases to trimming and J lost 5 bases, with 7 bases between them. CDR1 is SGHAT, CDR2 FQNNGV, per germline. The CDR3 is 13 residues long. The CDR3 is CASSLEASETQYF. The CDR3 nucleotides are TGTGCCAGCAGCTTAGAAGCATCCGAGACCCAGTACTTC.

With regard to this clonotype: Compared with germline, one end of the junction differs, possibly owing to a read error. This chain uses TRBV24-1 with TRBJ1-5; weak D call: TRBD1 (6 bases). The CDR3 extends over 16 amino acids. Germline V lookup: CDR1 KGHDR, CDR2 SFDVKD. The CDR3 coding sequence is TGTGCCAGCAGTTACGGGCAGGGGATAGACAATCAGCCCCAGCATTTT. This gives the protein CASSYGQGIDNQPQHF.

This clonotype occurred a few times. V and J are TRBV11-2 and TRBJ2-7; no reliable D call. V lost 1 base, J lost 0 bases, and 10 bases lay in between. Germline V gives CDR1 SGHAT, CDR2 FQNNGV. CDR3 size: 15 residues. Here the CDR3 DNA reads TGTGCCAGCAGCTTAGTCGAGCCGAGCTCCTACGAGCAGTACTTC. Its translation is CASSLVEPSSYEQYF. Based on the CDR3 plus reference TRBV11-2 and TRBJ2-7, the full variable domain is EAGVAQSPRYKIIEKRQSVAFWCNPISGHATLYWYQQILGQGPKLLIQFQNNGVVDDSQLPKDRFSAERLKGVDSTLKIQPAKLEDSAVYLCASSLVEPSSYEQYFGPGTRLTVT.

This clonotype was counted ten times or more. The chain joins TRBV2 to TRBJ1-4; D gene ambiguous. The CDR3 contains 14 residues. Germline loops: CDR1 SNHLY, CDR2 FYNNEI. Deletions cut 8 bases from V and 0 bases from J, with 10 bases between. The chain's CDR3 is CASRPGTTNEKLFF. The CDR3 DNA is TGTGCCAGCCGGCCCGGCACAACTAATGAAAAACTGTTTTTT.

J is TRBJ1-4 and V is TRBV7-9; maybe TRBD1 (6 bases). The CDR3 has 12 residues. The germline V and J ends were trimmed by 10 bases and 5 bases, with 11 bases remaining between them. Germline loops: CDR1 SEHNR, CDR2 FQNEAQ (reference sequence). The CDR3 region has the DNA TGTGCCACAACAGGGCAGAATGAAAAACTGTTTTTT. Protein product: CATTGQNEKLFF.

A word on this clonotype: This may be a read error, as it is one base from a much larger clone. This rearrangement joins TRBV7-9 to TRBJ1-2; perhaps TRBD1 as D (5 bases). The germline V gene has CDR1 SEHNR and CDR2 FQNEAQ (reference sequence). The CDR3 extends over 14 amino acids. CDR3 region: CTSSLEWGVVGYTF. The CDR3 DNA reads TGTACCAGCAGCTTAGAGTGGGGGGTGGTTGGCTACACCTTC.

This clonotype was counted ten times or more. The J gene is TRBJ2-7, the V gene TRBV7-2, with D possibly matching TRBD2 (5 bases). CDR3 length: 14 residues. Germline CDR1 SGHTA, CDR2 FQGNSA. Trimming stripped 6 bases from V and 1 base from J, with 13 bases between. Written as DNA, the CDR3 is TGTGCCAGCAGTTACATCGTAGCGTCCTACGAGCAGTACTTC. Its translation: CASSYIVASYEQYF.

CDR3: CASSKTWDRDHEQYF. Written as DNA, the CDR3 is TGTGCCAGCAGTAAAACCTGGGACAGGGACCACGAGCAGTACTTC. The chain has TRBV6-2 or TRBV6-3 and TRBJ2-7; 9 bases line up with TRBD1. The CDR3 totals 15 residues. Germline V gives CDR1 MNHEY, CDR2 SVGEGT. J was trimmed by 5 bases and V by 5 bases; bases with no gene match: 10.

This clonotype appeared many times. The chain uses TRBV7-3 and TRBJ1-6; 7 bases line up with TRBD1. Germline V lookup: CDR1 SGHTA, CDR2 FQGTGA. With 5 bases clipped from V and 8 bases from J, the junction kept 3 bases outside the gene matches. This CDR3 has 13 amino acids. The CDR3 region is CASSTDRDSPLHF. CDR3 DNA: TGTGCCAGCAGCACAGACAGGGATTCACCCCTCCACTTT.

The chain combines TRBV7-2 with TRBJ2-5; perhaps TRBD2 as D (7 bases). Trimming pared 0 bases from V and 13 bases from J, leaving 21 bases between. CDR3 length: 15 amino acids. The germline gives CDR1 SGHTA, CDR2 FQGNSA. The CDR3 DNA sequence: TGTGCCAGCAGCTTAGCCCCCTCTGCGGGAGAAGGGGGGTACTTC. This sequence encodes CASSLAPSAGEGGYF. Supplemented by reference TRBV7-2 and TRBJ2-5, the full variable domain reads GAGVSQSPSNKVTEKGKDVELRCDPISGHTALYWYRQSLGQGLEFLIYFQGNSAPDKSGLPSDRFSAERTGGSVSTLTIQRTQQEDSAVYLCASSLAPSAGEGGYFGPGTRLLVL.

This clonotype was counted once. This chain connects TRBV25-1 to TRBJ1-1, with D uncertain. CDR3 size: 15 residues. Germline V lookup: CDR1 MGHDK, CDR2 SYGVNS. Trimming removed 5 bases at V and 4 bases at J, with 17 bases between. The CDR3 protein is CASSPGQSASTEAFF. CDR3 DNA sequence: TGTGCCAGCAGTCCTGGGCAGTCGGCGAGCACTGAAGCTTTCTTT.